This is a list of T cell receptor beta chains from one sample in a study of blood T cell repertoires in COVID-19. The method was immunoSEQ multiplex PCR; TCRdb's version includes in-frame clones alone and lacks a portion of them. The table includes about 99,000 clones, about nine tenths detected once. What was sequenced was peripheral blood. The receptors shown here come from a woman of 80 years or more in a cohort sampled during active COVID-19. Both conserved end residues are trimmed from each CDR3. Some rows mark clone size as missing; the rest say once, few, many or name a class of expanded clone.

clone_size v_call cdr3_aa
- TRBV28 ASSLGVAGEQY
- TRBV5-6 ASSLNRLAGETQY
- TRBV4-2 ASSQEGTAFSGNTIY
- TRBV5-4 ASSNQGAGTGELF
- TRBV5-1 AMARTPQETQY
- TRBV5-6 ASSLYGRGDQETQY
- TRBV5-1 ASRFREEGAQY
- TRBV5-5 ASSRDKTYNEQF
once TRBV24-1 ATSGEEGRGASYNEQF
- TRBV6-2/TRBV6-3 ASSRTANYGYT
- TRBV18 ASSLGSPNLKLF
once TRBV9 ASSGGINYGYT
- TRBV15 ATGGTITDTQY
- TRBV19 ASRLLGQGFRGYT
- TRBV19 ASSISGPYEQY
- TRBV19 ASSMRTGGTYNEQF
- TRBV24-1 ATSDPRTSVNEQF
once TRBV19 ASSIATTLSQETQY
- TRBV7-9 ASLRGTQETQY
- TRBV5-4 ASSLGLPPGNTIY
- TRBV19 ASTLSRDSSYQPQH
- TRBV6-5 ASSYSRQGPETQY
- TRBV19 ASSPQQGNTEAF
- TRBV3-1/TRBV3-2 ASSQGPNTRDTQY
once TRBV6-9 ASSWRAGNEQF
- TRBV24-1 ATSDFNNEQF
- TRBV6-6 ASRRTGESTEAF
- TRBV5-1 ASSKQGAEVTGELF
once TRBV7-6 ASRGTSGPYNEQF
- TRBV3-1/TRBV3-2 ASSPTGDTQY
- TRBV11-3 ASVTRDRVRQSSGNTIY
- TRBV5-4 ASSEGRGGGYT
- TRBV28 ASRTSGGYEQY
- TRBV5-6 ASSPGPQGPGYT
- TRBV5-1 ASRAPSTNYGYT
few TRBV2 ASTLRGGDNSPLH
- TRBV7-2 ASSLAPPGQGDSPLH
- TRBV4-2 ASSQDSGGHRTDTQY
- TRBV7-9 ASSFGTGYGYT
- TRBV19 ATTRGFDNSPLH
- TRBV7-9 ASTDHGDTNYGYT
once TRBV7-9 ASSLGGVNEQF
- TRBV7-2 ASSSGLVFGDEQF
- TRBV7-3 ASSLGDMRGTGELF
- TRBV2 ASNGQGARETQY
once TRBV6-5 ASTGPAGEQY
- TRBV28 ASSFKTQY
- TRBV5-1 ASSLNPSGNNEQF
- TRBV28 ASCNPGLAYVDTQY
- TRBV2 AGEGLAGADTQY
- TRBV27 ASRLLATDTQY
- TRBV2 QEGQGKDSYGYT
- TRBV27 ASSSPDQPQH
- TRBV2 ASSDLWGLADNEQF
- TRBV5-5 ASSSYSGGNTEAF
- TRBV7-9 ASSPSGVADTQY
- TRBV25-1 ASSDRAPSSGNTIY
- TRBV27 ASRDGRGYTSGSYEQY
- TRBV3-1/TRBV3-2 ASSQGGTSGSYEQY